Listed below are T cell receptor beta chains from one sample, sequenced in a study of cytomegalovirus exposure and HLA in healthy donors. Data came from immunoSEQ multiplex PCR; TCRdb stores just in-frame clones and leaves some out. The sample shows under 200,000 clones, around 77% of them seen only once. Source material: PBMCs. These receptors all stem from a man aged 25-45 years in good health and CMV-seronegative. Both conserved end residues are part of each CDR3. The D gene is left open where the match is weak. The listing skips clone size in some rows; elsewhere it reads once, few, many or a size class.

CDR3nt: TGTGCCATCAGTGAGTCGATCGGGAGTGGGAACAATGAGCAGTTCTTC; CDR3aa: CAISESIGSGNNEQFF; abundance: .; j_gene: TRBJ2-1; v_gene: TRBV10-3; d_gene: .
CDR3nt: TGCGCCAGCCCTCGGGACAACAACTCCTACGAGCAGTACTTC; CDR3aa: CASPRDNNSYEQYF; abundance: .; j_gene: TRBJ2-7; v_gene: TRBV10-1; d_gene: .
CDR3nt: TGCGCCAGCAGCGGGGACAGTCTATATTTCCAAGAGACCCAGTACTTC; CDR3aa: CASSGDSLYFQETQYF; abundance: few; j_gene: TRBJ2-5; v_gene: TRBV5-1; d_gene: TRBD1
CDR3nt: TGTGCCAGCAGCTTACGGTGGACAGGGGATAACTATGGCTACACCTTC; CDR3aa: CASSLRWTGDNYGYTF; abundance: .; j_gene: TRBJ1-2; v_gene: TRBV7-2; d_gene: TRBD1
CDR3nt: TGTGCCAGCAGTTTCCCCGGGACTCCAAGCTACGAGCAGTACTTC; CDR3aa: CASSFPGTPSYEQYF; abundance: .; j_gene: TRBJ2-7; v_gene: TRBV27; d_gene: .
CDR3nt: TGCGCCAGCAGCTCCGGGACAGGGCACGGGGAGCTGTTTTTT; CDR3aa: CASSSGTGHGELFF; abundance: few; j_gene: TRBJ2-2; v_gene: TRBV5-1; d_gene: TRBD1
CDR3nt: TGCGCCAGCAGCTTCCCAGGGGCCTCCTACGAGCAGTACTTC; CDR3aa: CASSFPGASYEQYF; abundance: few; j_gene: TRBJ2-7; v_gene: TRBV4-1; d_gene: .
CDR3nt: TGTGCCAGCAGTGCAGGAGGGTCGTGGGAGCAGTACTTC; CDR3aa: CASSAGGSWEQYF; abundance: .; j_gene: TRBJ2-7; v_gene: TRBV6-1; d_gene: .
CDR3nt: TGCGCCAGCAGCCAGGGACTAGCGGGAGGGAAAGAGACCCAGTACTTC; CDR3aa: CASSQGLAGGKETQYF; abundance: .; j_gene: TRBJ2-5; v_gene: TRBV4-1; d_gene: TRBD2
CDR3nt: TGTGCCAGCAGCTTGGTAGGAGAAGGACTAGCGGGGACCTACGAGCAGTACTTC; CDR3aa: CASSLVGEGLAGTYEQYF; abundance: few; j_gene: TRBJ2-7; v_gene: TRBV5-6; d_gene: TRBD2